The source of this T cell receptor (beta chain) is a study of Ad26.COV2.S vaccination and SARS-CoV-2 variants. V was shortened by 1 base and J by 3 bases, with 16 bases between the two germline ends. Germline V gives CDR1 GTSNPN, CDR2 SVGIG (reference sequence). This CDR3 contains 17 residues. The study, taken as a whole, reports: TCR breadth and depth estimates may have understated total T cell responses.

As concerns this clone: Its antigen remains unknown.

Sequenced by immunoSEQ multiplex PCR; TCRdb stores in-frame clones only, minus some. The sample has about 140,000 clones, 86% seen once. The receptor was isolated from a human donor who had recovered from COVID-19. The material sequenced was peripheral blood, taken after recovery from COVID-19. The chain couples TRBV30 to TRBJ2-6; a possible D gene is TRBD1 (6 bases). The CDR3: CAWSAMGTGRGANVLTF. The CDR3 nucleotides are TGTGCCTGGAGTGCGATGGGTACAGGGCGTGGGGCCAACGTCCTGACTTTC.